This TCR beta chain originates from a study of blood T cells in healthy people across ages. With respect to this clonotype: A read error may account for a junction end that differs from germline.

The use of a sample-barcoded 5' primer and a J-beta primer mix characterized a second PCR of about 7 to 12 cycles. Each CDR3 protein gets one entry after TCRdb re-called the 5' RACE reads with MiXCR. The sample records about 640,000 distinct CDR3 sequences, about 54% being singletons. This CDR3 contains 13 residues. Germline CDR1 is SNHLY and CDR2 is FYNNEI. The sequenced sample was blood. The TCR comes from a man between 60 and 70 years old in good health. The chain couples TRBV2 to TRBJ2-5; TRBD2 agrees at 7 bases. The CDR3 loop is CASSVTSAETQYF. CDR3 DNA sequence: TGTGCCAGTAGTGTAACTAGCGCAGAGACCCAGTACTTC.